This passage covers 11 T cell receptor beta chains from one sample sequenced in a study of blood T cell repertoires in COVID-19. The method was immunoSEQ multiplex PCR; TCRdb's version includes in-frame clones alone and lacks a portion of them. The profile covers about 240,000 clones, with approximately 87% appearing a single time and 6.2% taken by the ten largest. Input material: peripheral blood. These TCRs come from a man aged 60 to 75 with acute or convalescent COVID-19.

This clone was recorded once. The chain combines TRBV6-2 or TRBV6-3 with TRBJ1-2, with TRBD1 matching over 7 bases. The CDR3 extends over 17 amino acids. V lost 4 bases to trimming and J lost 5 bases; unmatched junction nucleotides: 16. Germline CDR1 MNHEY, CDR2 SVGEGT. In DNA, the CDR3 is TGTGCCAGCAGTTCTCGGGACAGATCCCAGTTCGAATATGGCTACACCTTC. It specifies CASSSRDRSQFEYGYTF.

The genes are TRBV5-1 and TRBJ1-3; 8 bases are shared with TRBD1. Losses at the gene ends were 5 bases for V and 5 bases for J; bases not matched to a gene: 6. Germline CDR1 SGHRS, CDR2 YFSETQ. The CDR3 totals 14 residues. CDR3 coding DNA: TGCGCCAGCAGGGAGGACAGGGAAAGAAACACCATATATTTT. Amino acid sequence: CASREDRERNTIYF.

The DNA for the CDR3 is TGTGCCATCAGCGGACTAGCGGGTGATACGCAGTATTTT. This sequence encodes CAISGLAGDTQYF. J is TRBJ2-3 and V is TRBV10-3; TRBD2 aligns across 11 bases. The CDR3 extends over 13 amino acids. From germline, CDR1 is ENHRY and CDR2 SYGVKD. The trim removed 6 bases at V and 6 bases at J, leaving 2 bases unmatched.

The CDR3 sequence is CASSFDSLDQPQHF. The CDR3 DNA reads TGCGCCAGCAGCTTTGACTCGCTCGATCAGCCCCAGCATTTT. The V and J genes are TRBV5-1 and TRBJ1-5; D is ambiguous. Trimming took off 2 bases at V and 5 bases at J, with 11 bases between the two ends. This CDR3 spans 14 amino acids. Germline CDR1 reads SGHRS; CDR2 reads YFSETQ.

This chain joins TRBV27 and TRBJ2-2, with 7 bases fitting TRBD1. The CDR3 sequence is 14 residues long. After removal of 10 bases from V and 7 bases from J, the junction contained 12 bases not matched to a gene. From germline, CDR1 is MNHEY and CDR2 SMNVEV (reference sequence). The CDR3 bases are TGTGCCATTCGAGAGGCGGACAGGCGCGGGGAGCTGTTTTTT. Translation gives CAIREADRRGELFF.

CDR3 protein: CASSFWGDGTEAFF. Written as DNA, the CDR3 is TGTGCCAGCAGTTTCTGGGGAGACGGCACTGAAGCTTTCTTT. This sequence joins TRBV28 and TRBJ1-1, with D uncertain. The CDR3 length is 14 residues. From germline, CDR1 is MDHEN and CDR2 SYDVKM. V dropped 3 bases and J dropped 4 bases, with 12 bases sitting between them.

The chain links TRBV28 to TRBJ2-4, with no clear D. CDR3 size: 12 residues. V dropped 6 bases and J dropped 10 bases, with 13 bases sitting between them. Germline-derived CDR1 and CDR2 are MDHEN and SYDVKM. The chain's CDR3 is CASSPHEEIQYF. CDR3 DNA: TGTGCCAGCAGCCCCCACGAGGAGATTCAGTACTTC.

This chain joins TRBV20-1 and TRBJ1-2, with D tentatively TRBD1 (6 bases). V dropped 6 bases and J dropped 2 bases, with 7 bases sitting between them. The CDR3 length is 11 residues. Looked up from germline, CDR1 is DFQATT and CDR2 is SNEGSKA (reference sequence). Here the CDR3 reads CSATGNYGYTF. DNA of the CDR3: TGCAGTGCCACAGGGAACTATGGCTACACCTTC.

The sample holds one count of this clone. The chain employs TRBV6-2 or TRBV6-3 and TRBJ2-1; 7 bases are a match to TRBD2. Germline CDR1 and CDR2: MNHEY and SVGEGT. The CDR3 contains 16 residues. The V and J ends lost 5 bases and 2 bases, in that order; junction bases with no gene match: 9. The CDR3 sequence: CASSPGAGEAYNEQFF. DNA of the CDR3: TGTGCCAGCAGTCCCGGGGCGGGAGAGGCCTACAATGAGCAGTTCTTC.

The chain couples TRBV24-1 to TRBJ1-2; 11 positions match TRBD1. Germline V lookup: CDR1 KGHDR, CDR2 SFDVKD. This CDR3 has 15 amino acids. V lost 4 bases, J lost 8 bases, and 8 bases stayed unmatched. For the CDR3, the DNA is TGTGCCACCAGTGAATCCCGGACAGGGGGCTGGGGCTACACCTTC. Translated: CATSESRTGGWGYTF.

This chain uses TRBV16 with TRBJ1-4; a weak D match, TRBD1 (6 bases). The CDR3 has 13 amino acids. Trimming stripped 4 bases from V and 5 bases from J, with 8 bases between. The germline gives CDR1 KGHSY, CDR2 FQNENV. The DNA of the CDR3 is TGTGCCAGCAGCCTCGGACAGAATGAAAAACTGTTTTTT. Protein product: CASSLGQNEKLFF.